The clone carrying this TCR beta chain was observed a handful of times. The antigen remains undetermined. These data originate in a study of T-cell memory formation after mild COVID-19. There are 18 residues in the CDR3. Germline CDR1 is MGHRA and CDR2 is YSYEKL. V shed 0 bases and J 2 bases; nucleotides not matched to a gene: 8. Study-wide points: Most CD4+ clones that shrank were in CM and EM, while CD8+ ones turned up in EMRA. A second wave expanding day 15 to 37 was CD4+-biased; contracting clones were balanced.

5'RACE with constant-segment primers built TCRalpha and TCRbeta cDNA libraries with UMIs. MiXCR, applied by TCRdb to the 5' RACE reads, yields one record per CDR3 protein. This table holds 45,000 to 55,000 distinct CDR3 sequences, 9.3% found once. The TCR was taken from an adult woman who had mild COVID-19 (a few samples of this study predate the infection). Cell type and time point are not known. Sequencing was done on a sample of PBMCs or a T cell subset sorted from them (not recorded which). The rearrangement links TRBV4-1 to TRBJ2-2; TRBD1 matches 8 bases. The CDR3 is CASSQEVRQGLNTGELFF. In nucleotides, the CDR3 is TGCGCCAGCAGCCAAGAAGTGCGACAGGGGTTAAACACCGGGGAGCTGTTTTTT.